This TCR beta chain originates from a study of control samples from healthy donors and cancer patients. V lost 5 bases to trimming and J lost 7 bases; unmatched junction nucleotides: 11. There are 15 residues in the CDR3. Germline CDR1 reads LGHDT; CDR2 reads YNNKEL (reference sequence). TCRdb's table, derived via immunoSEQ multiplex PCR, lists solely in-frame clones and lacks some. The table records about 94,000 clones, about nine tenths of them present only once. Material: blood. This sequence joins TRBV3-1 (or the pseudogene TRBV3-2) and TRBJ1-2; 9 positions agree with TRBD1. The clonotype originates from a woman between 18 and 30 years old in good health. CDR3 DNA sequence: TGTGCCAGCAGCGTGTCCGGGACAGGGAAACCTGGCTACACCTTC. Translating gives CASSVSGTGKPGYTF.